This T cell receptor (beta chain) was sequenced in a study of vaccination and CD4 T cells after COVID-19 (dated 2022 in TCRdb). With regard to the full study: Every convalescent patient had a positive nasal swab PCR test for SARS-CoV-2, with mild disease in nine patients and severe disease in one. In the convalescent cohort there were six males and four females, among whom were two Hispanic individuals, seven Caucasians, two Asians and one multiracial person. Participants got two doses of the Pfizer-BioNTech BNT162b2 vaccine (n=8) or two doses of the Moderna mRNA-1273 vaccine (n=2). Post-COVID blood samples from convalescent patients were collected a median of approximately 100 days after diagnosis, with a range of 35 to 161 days. Post-vaccine blood samples were collected a median of approximately eleven weeks after the second vaccine dose, ranging from 14 to 241 days. For three convalescent patients, samples were collected at an early post-vaccination timepoint (day 14) as well as at a late post-vaccination timepoint (days 161 to 241). Overlapping spike peptide pools from SARS-CoV-2 and from the common cold coronaviruses HCoV-NL63, HCoV-OC43 and HCoV-229E were used as culture stimuli. Control cultures received a CEFX viral epitope pool as the positive control, an HIV-1 Nef peptide pool as the negative control, or no peptide. In around 10 COVID-19 convalescent patients and a handful of infection-naive healthy vaccine recipients, researchers compared the spike-specific CD4+ TCR repertoire from before mRNA vaccination with the repertoire from after. The paper's findings and limits, for the study overall: Only a relatively small number of convalescent patients were included in the study, and early timepoints following natural infection were not analyzed. Among convalescent patients, a median around 83% of the SARS-CoV-2-reactive clones seen after vaccination appeared only after vaccination, which suggests priming specific to the vaccine. The median count of SARS-CoV-2-reactive clonotypes went up from around 20 after infection to 38 after vaccination, although the change was not significant. Of the vaccine-specific clones in convalescent patients, 304 of 307, or nearly all, reacted only to SARS-CoV-2 spike and did not cross-react with common cold coronaviruses.

In light of the paper, this sample's time point label describes: late sampling 161 to 241 days after vaccination in a few convalescent patients. According to the study, the label for this sample's treatment or condition signals: roughly 10-day PBMC culture with coronavirus spike peptide pools or control peptides (ViraFEST assay). The study used the ViraFEST assay, which expanded antigen-specific T cells with peptide pools and then identified expanded clonotypes by TCR sequencing. Positive SARS-CoV-2 PCR tests in the convalescent patients dated from March to December 2020, before Alpha, Beta and Delta variants emerged in the United States. Each well held around 1.9 million PBMCs cultured with roughly 10 ug/ml peptide pools in IMDM containing 5% human AB serum and 7.5 to 10 IU/ml IL-2. On days 3 and 7, half of the culture medium was replaced with fresh IL-2-containing medium. After 10 days of culture, CD4+ T cells were isolated by negative selection with the EasySep CD4+ T cell isolation kit. Ficoll-Paque Plus gradient centrifugation was used to isolate PBMCs from whole blood, and the isolated PBMCs were then either used fresh or cryopreserved at -140C. Each culture condition was generally run in triplicate wells.

Receptor libraries were prepared by PCR. DNA from cultured CD4+ T cells underwent TCR sequencing with the Oncomine TCR Beta short-read assay at the Johns Hopkins FTIC core. The QIAamp micro DNA kit was used to extract genomic DNA from the cultured CD4+ T cells. Oncomine TCR Beta libraries from cultured CD4+ T cells were pooled using unique dual indexes and sequenced on an Illumina iSeq 100. In the source study's methods: Non-productive sequences were removed, and CDR3s that did not start with C, did not end with F or W, or were shorter than 7 amino acids were discarded. Antigen-specific clonotypes were identified with the MANAFEST web application by comparing peptide-stimulated wells with reference and other culture wells. An FDR below 0.05, an odds ratio above 5, and a productive frequency above 0.1% in at least two of three replicate wells were required for clones to be considered positive. Clonotypes that were significantly expanded in both SARS-CoV-2 spike wells and at least one common cold coronavirus spike condition were defined as cross-reactive. Similarity between CDR3 sequences was evaluated in R version 3.6.1 using Levenshtein distances (stringdist) and unrooted phylogenetic trees (ape). TCRdb reran the public reads through fastp at Q25 and MiXCR, keeping productive beta chains. Rows with one shared CDR3 protein collapse into an entry with the most common genes and DNA. The V and J calls follow TCRdb's processing rather than the paper's. The sample yields fewer than 20,000 distinct CDR3 sequences; around 40% were counted once. The top ten hold roughly a sixth of the sample.

Details on this clonotype: Its specific antigen is unknown. Base-call qualities are not available, and no considerably larger clone is one nucleotide away.

Trimming accounts for 3 bases at V and 0 bases at J, while the number of junction bases matched to no gene is 8. Including the terminal cysteine and phenylalanine, the CDR3 comprises 17 residues. Solely the CDR3 DNA is kept, with 51 bases framed from the first base. CDR1 and CDR2 are read off the germline V gene as KGHDR and SFDVKD. The chain uses TRBV24-1 and TRBJ2-3, with TRBD1 matching 7 junction bases. The origin of this receptor is a human donor who had recovered from COVID-19. The sample here was CD4+ T cells from blood, cultured in vitro, taken about 7 months after SARS-CoV-2 vaccination. The DNA is TGTGCCACCAGTGATCATAGACAGGGAACAAGCACAGATACGCAGTATTTT. The resulting protein is CATSDHRQGTSTDTQYF.